These T cell receptor beta chains were read from a single sample in a study of cytomegalovirus exposure and HLA in healthy donors. Sequenced by immunoSEQ multiplex PCR; TCRdb stores in-frame clones only, minus some. This sample carries about 150,000 clones, 80% of them seen once, and the ten largest clones take 6% to 7.5%. The specimen was PBMCs. All receptors come from a man in his thirties or forties in good health and CMV-seropositive. Both conserved end residues are part of each CDR3. D genes are given only for firm matches. Not all rows give a size; the values are once, few, many and, for expanded clones, a class.

clone_size d_call j_call v_call cdr3_nt cdr3_aa
- - TRBJ2-5 TRBV5-6 TGTGCCAGCAGCTTCTCGGTACAAGAGACCCAGTACTTC CASSFSVQETQYF
- - TRBJ1-2 TRBV11-2 TGTGCCAGCAGCAGACGGAGTCCCTATGGCTACACCTTC CASSRRSPYGYTF
- - TRBJ1-6 TRBV5-6 TGTGCCAGCAGCACCCCGGGAACCTATAATTCACCCCTCCACTTT CASSTPGTYNSPLHF
few - TRBJ1-2 TRBV7-9 TGTGCCAGCAGCTTAGGGGGTCGGGGGACTAACTATGGCTACACCTTC CASSLGGRGTNYGYTF
- TRBD1 TRBJ1-5 TRBV5-6 TGTGCCAGCAGCTCTAGCTCATGGGACAGAGATCAGCCCCAGCATTTT CASSSSSWDRDQPQHF
- TRBD2 TRBJ2-3 TRBV4-2 TGTGCCAGCAGCCAAGATCTAGCGGGGAGGGGTATGACGCAGTATTTT CASSQDLAGRGMTQYF
- TRBD1 TRBJ1-4 TRBV7-9 TGTGCCAGCAGCCCTTCTCAGGGGGCTGGTGAAAAACTGTTTTTT CASSPSQGAGEKLFF
- - TRBJ2-1 TRBV18 TGTGCCAGCTCCCGAGGGGGTCTGGGGAATGAGCAGTTCTTC CASSRGGLGNEQFF
- - TRBJ2-1 TRBV5-1 TGCGCCAGCAGCTTGTGGGGACCGGCAGGACAGAAAGCGGCCGGTGAGCAGTTCTTC CASSLWGPAGQKAAGEQFF
- TRBD1 TRBJ1-2 TRBV6-5 TGTGCCAGCAGCCGTACGACAGGGAGCTATGGCTACACCTTC CASSRTTGSYGYTF
- - TRBJ2-5 TRBV7-2 TGTGCCAGCTGCCTGGTTACGGGCGGGGGCCGGGGGACCCAGTACTTC CASCLVTGGGRGTQYF
- - TRBJ2-7 TRBV7-2 TGTGCCAGCAGCTTAGGCGGGGGCCCCTACGAGCAGTACTTC CASSLGGGPYEQYF
few TRBD1 TRBJ1-1 TRBV6-1 TGTGCCAGCAGAGTTCTCGGGACAGTGAACACTGAAGCTTTCTTT CASRVLGTVNTEAFF
few TRBD1 TRBJ1-6 TRBV7-8 TGTGCCAGCAGCGGCGGGACAGTCGGATCCTATAATTCACCCCTCCACTTT CASSGGTVGSYNSPLHF
- TRBD2 TRBJ2-1 TRBV2 TGTGCCAGCAGTGAAGCGTGGGCGGGAGCCGTTGAGCAGTTCTTC CASSEAWAGAVEQFF
- TRBD1 TRBJ2-7 TRBV11-2 TGTGCCAGCAGCTCCGGGACAGGGGGTTCCTACGAGCAGTACTTC CASSSGTGGSYEQYF
- - TRBJ1-2 TRBV30 TGTGCCTGGAGCGGGCGGGTACAGGGCTATGGCTACACCTTC CAWSGRVQGYGYTF